The 3 T cell receptor beta chains reported below all come from one sample, sequenced in a study of OX40 agonist ivuxolimab in advanced cancers. This table comes from immunoSEQ multiplex PCR, and its TCRdb copy is limited to in-frame clones, with some not included. The sample lists around 94,000 clones, around nine tenths occurring once. The material sequenced was CD4+ or CD8+ T cells sorted from blood, taken in a trial of the OX40 agonist ivuxolimab. The receptor source for this set is an adult with an advanced solid tumor such as melanoma, head and neck, liver or kidney cancer.

The chain uses TRBV7-3 and TRBJ1-3, with D perhaps TRBD1 (6 bases). Germline V gene lookup returns CDR1 SGHTA and CDR2 FQGTGA. This CDR3 has 12 amino acids. The CDR3 spells CAPTGPGNTIYF. The CDR3, as DNA: TGTGCTCCGACAGGCCCTGGAAACACCATATATTTT.

The chain employs TRBV11-2 and TRBJ1-1, with 8 bases fitting TRBD1. V was clipped by 7 bases and J by 0 bases; unmatched bases: 16. The CDR3 has 18 amino acids. The germline V gene has CDR1 SGHAT and CDR2 FQNNGV. CDR3 in DNA: TGTGCCAGCACCGCGCGGCCAGGGGGCCGCGGGATGAACACTGAAGCTTTCTTT. Translation gives CASTARPGGRGMNTEAFF.

Note on this clone: Other nucleotide sequences in the sample specify the same CDR3. V gene TRBV5-6 combines with J gene TRBJ2-7; 11 positions agree with TRBD2. Germline trimming cut 2 bases from V and 3 bases from J; bases unmatched to any gene: 1. This CDR3 is built from 14 residues. The germline V gene has CDR1 SGHDT and CDR2 YYEEEE. For the CDR3, the DNA is TGTGCCAGCAGCTTTAGCGGGGGGGGCTACGAGCAGTACTTC. The encoded protein is CASSFSGGGYEQYF.